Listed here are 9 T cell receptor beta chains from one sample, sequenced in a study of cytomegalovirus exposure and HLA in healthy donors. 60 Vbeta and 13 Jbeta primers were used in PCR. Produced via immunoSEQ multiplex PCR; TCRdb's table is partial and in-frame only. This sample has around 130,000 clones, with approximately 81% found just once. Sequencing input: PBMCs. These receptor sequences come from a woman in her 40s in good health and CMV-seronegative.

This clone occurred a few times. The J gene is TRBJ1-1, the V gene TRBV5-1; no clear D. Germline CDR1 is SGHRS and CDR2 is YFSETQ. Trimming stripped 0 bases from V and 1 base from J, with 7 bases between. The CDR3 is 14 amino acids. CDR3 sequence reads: CASSLVQSNTEAFF. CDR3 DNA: TGCGCCAGCAGCTTGGTACAGTCGAACACTGAAGCTTTCTTT.

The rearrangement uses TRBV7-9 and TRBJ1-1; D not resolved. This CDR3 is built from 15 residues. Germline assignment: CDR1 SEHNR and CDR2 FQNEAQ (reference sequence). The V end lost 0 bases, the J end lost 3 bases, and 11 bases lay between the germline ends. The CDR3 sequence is CASSLASGKDTEAFF. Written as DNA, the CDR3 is TGTGCCAGCAGCTTAGCGTCGGGGAAAGACACTGAAGCTTTCTTT.

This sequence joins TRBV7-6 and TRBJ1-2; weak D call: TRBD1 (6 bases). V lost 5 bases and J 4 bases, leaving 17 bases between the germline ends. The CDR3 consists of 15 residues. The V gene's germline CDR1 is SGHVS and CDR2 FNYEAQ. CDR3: CASSPRGGAGYGYTF. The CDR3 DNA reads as TGTGCCAGCAGCCCCCGGGGGGGCGCCGGCTATGGCTACACCTTC.

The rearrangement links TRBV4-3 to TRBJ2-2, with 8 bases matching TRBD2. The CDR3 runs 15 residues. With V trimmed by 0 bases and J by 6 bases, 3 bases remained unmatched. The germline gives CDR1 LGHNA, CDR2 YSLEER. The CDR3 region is CASSQDPGGAGELFF. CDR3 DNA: TGCGCCAGCAGCCAAGATCCGGGAGGGGCCGGGGAGCTGTTTTTT.

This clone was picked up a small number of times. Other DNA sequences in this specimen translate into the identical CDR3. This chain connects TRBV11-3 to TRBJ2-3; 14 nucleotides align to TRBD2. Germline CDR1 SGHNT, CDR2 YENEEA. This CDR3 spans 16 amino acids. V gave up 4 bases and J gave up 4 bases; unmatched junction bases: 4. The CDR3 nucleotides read TGTGCCAGCAGCTCCGGACTAGCGGGAGGACCAGATACGCAGTATTTT. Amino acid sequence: CASSSGLAGGPDTQYF.

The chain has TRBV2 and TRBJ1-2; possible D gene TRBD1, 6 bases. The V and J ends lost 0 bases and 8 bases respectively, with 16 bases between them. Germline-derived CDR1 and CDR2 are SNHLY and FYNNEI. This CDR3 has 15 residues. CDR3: CASSEASGLGGGYTF. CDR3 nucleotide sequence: TGTGCCAGCAGTGAAGCGTCGGGGCTTGGGGGCGGCTACACCTTC. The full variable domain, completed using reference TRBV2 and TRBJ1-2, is EPEVTQTPSHQVTQMGQEVILRCVPISNHLYFYWYRQILGQKVEFLVSFYNNEISEKSEIFDDQFSVERPDGSNFTLKIRSTKLEDSAMYFCASSEASGLGGGYTFGSGTRLTVV.

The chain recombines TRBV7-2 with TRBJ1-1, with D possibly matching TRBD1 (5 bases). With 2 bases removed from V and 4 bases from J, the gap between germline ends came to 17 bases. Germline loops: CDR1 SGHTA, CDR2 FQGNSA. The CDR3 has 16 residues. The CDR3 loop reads CASSLNGGLSGTEAFF. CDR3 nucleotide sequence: TGTGCCAGCAGCTTAAACGGGGGGTTGAGTGGCACTGAAGCTTTCTTT.

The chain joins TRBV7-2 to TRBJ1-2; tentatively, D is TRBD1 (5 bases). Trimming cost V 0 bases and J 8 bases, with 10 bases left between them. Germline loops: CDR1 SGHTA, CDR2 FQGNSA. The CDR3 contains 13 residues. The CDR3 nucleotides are TGTGCCAGCAGCTTAGCAGGGGCGCGGGGCTACACCTTC. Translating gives CASSLAGARGYTF.

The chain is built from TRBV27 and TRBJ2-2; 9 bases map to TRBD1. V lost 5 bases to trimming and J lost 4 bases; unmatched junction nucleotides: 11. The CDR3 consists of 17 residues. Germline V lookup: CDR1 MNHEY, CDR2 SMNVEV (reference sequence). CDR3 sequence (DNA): TGTGCCAGCAGTACCAGGACAGGGGAGATGAGCACCGGGGAGCTGTTTTTT. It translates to CASSTRTGEMSTGELFF.